Described below is a single T cell receptor beta chain sequence and its context. What it recognizes is unknown. The CDR3 is 12 amino acids. CDR1 and CDR2 from the germline V gene are MGHDK and SYGVNS. V gave up 8 bases and J gave up 4 bases; unmatched junction bases: 4. With no exception, relapse followed autologous stem cell transplantation in all patients, and brentuximab vedotin exposure varied. The sample originates from a study of PD-1 blockade in classical Hodgkin lymphoma. Overall study results and limits: A reduction in baseline TCR diversity was reportedly seen in newly diagnosed patients relative to healthy donors. Anyone who began nivolumab under 1 year after ASCT was excluded.

Generated by immunoSEQ multiplex PCR, the TCRdb table keeps only in-frame clones and is missing some. The sample includes under 110,000 clones, roughly 89% of them seen just once. This chain uses TRBV25-1 with TRBJ1-1, with 7 bases aligning to TRBD1. The clonotype comes from a human donor with classical Hodgkin lymphoma. Specimen: peripheral blood mononuclear cells (PBMCs), collected before the second cycle of nivolumab. CDR3 bases: TGTGCCAGCCGACAGGGAAGCACTGAAGCTTTCTTT. It translates to CASRQGSTEAFF.